What follows are 5 T cell receptor beta chains derived from one specimen sequenced in a study of T cell responses to AZD1222 COVID-19 vaccine. The table came from immunoSEQ multiplex PCR; TCRdb's copy has only in-frame clones and leaves some out. The sample gives some 130,000 clones, 93% of which show up once; about 5% is in the top ten. This sample comprised peripheral blood, obtained on day 0 of AZD1222 vaccination. Receptor source: an adult in good health.

This clone was seen a single time. The V and J genes are TRBV13 and TRBJ1-2; 10 bases agree with TRBD1. This CDR3 region has 17 residues. CDR1 and CDR2 (germline): PRHDT, FYEKMQ (reference sequence). V dropped 6 bases and J dropped 1; count of bases not matched to a gene: 11. The CDR3 loop is CASRRGGQGSFNYGYTF. The CDR3 nucleotides read TGTGCCAGCAGACGAGGGGGACAGGGGTCCTTTAACTATGGCTACACCTTC.

The rearrangement links TRBV4-1 to TRBJ2-3; D tentatively fits TRBD1 or TRBD2 (5 bases each). The CDR3 has 17 amino acids. Germline values: CDR1 MGHRA, CDR2 YSYEKL. The ends were cut back, 0 bases at V and 4 bases at J, with 17 bases in the middle. CDR3 amino acids: CASSQEGRLAGSDTQYF. CDR3 in DNA: TGCGCCAGCAGCCAAGAGGGGCGCCTGGCGGGCTCAGATACGCAGTATTTT.

The chain links TRBV6-5 to TRBJ2-5, with 9 bases identical to TRBD2. The germline V gene encodes CDR1 MNHEY and CDR2 SVGAGI. V lost 8 bases, J lost 5 bases, and 6 bases stayed unmatched. The CDR3 runs to 13 residues. CDR3 sequence: CASSGGLAETQYF. The DNA for the CDR3 is TGTGCCAGCTCGGGAGGACTAGCGGAGACCCAGTACTTC.

The V call is TRBV28, the J call TRBJ2-5, with a weak D call TRBD1 (5 bases). This CDR3 has 14 amino acids. The germline CDR1 and CDR2 sequences are MDHEN and SYDVKM. Trimming pared 4 bases from V and 0 bases from J, leaving 9 bases between. The CDR3 nucleotides read TGTGCCAGCAGTTCTGACAGACACCAAGAGACCCAGTACTTC. It codes for CASSSDRHQETQYF.

The V gene is TRBV11-1, the J gene TRBJ2-7; possibly TRBD2 for D (6 bases). The CDR3 consists of 15 residues. Germline V gene data show CDR1 as SGHAT and CDR2 as FQDESV (reference sequence). Trimming pared 4 bases from V and 2 bases from J, leaving 15 bases between. CDR3 DNA sequence: TGTGCCAGCAGCTCACGCTGGGACTTTACCTACGAGCAGTACTTC. Encoded protein: CASSSRWDFTYEQYF. The full variable domain, rest sourced from reference TRBV11-1 and TRBJ2-7, is EAEVAQSPRYKITEKSQAVAFWCDPISGHATLYWYRQILGQGPELLVQFQDESVVDDSQLPKDRFSAERLKGVDSTLKIQPAELGDSAMYLCASSSRWDFTYEQYFGPGTRLTVT.